Here is one TCR beta chain with its context. Its antigen remains undetermined. The sample holds no much larger clone one base away, and base qualities are not on file. Library preparation used the immunoSEQ multiplex PCR assay. The multiplex PCR relied on a mix of 60 forward primers for TCR Vbeta segments and 13 reverse primers for TCR Jbeta segments. A multiplex PCR assay on genomic DNA amplified the CDR3 region of rearranged TCR beta genes. The amplified TCR beta libraries were sequenced on the Illumina HiSeq System as 87-base-pair reads. The original pipeline was this. Across the roughly 640 repertoires, a later analysis counted tens of millions of unique TCR beta chains, approximately 10 million of which were shared by at least two donors. A nearest-neighbor algorithm error-corrected the raw reads and collapsed the reads into unique sequences, merging closely related sequences to remove PCR and sequencing errors. V, D and J gene segments were assigned by aligning CDR3 sequences to IMGT reference sequences. For a sequence to be retained, a match of at least six nucleotides to both a V gene segment and a J gene segment was required. A rearrangement counted as productive if the CDR3 had no stop codons and remained in frame with V and J, and every other rearrangement counted as non-productive. Following IMGT convention, CDR3 was defined as the stretch from the second conserved V-encoded cysteine to the conserved J-encoded phenylalanine. The earlier analysis of fewer than 750 of the donors excluded sequences that lacked an unambiguous match to a single V gene segment. In an earlier analysis of 450 to 750 of the donors, a V segment was called functional when productive rearrangements were above 56.7%, and segregating when the standard deviation between donors exceeded 5%. A statistical classification framework was built for diagnosing cytomegalovirus status from the catalog of TCR beta chain sequences. V and J gene assignment, in a later analysis, came from comparing TCR nucleotide sequences with IMGT/GENE-DB human TR gene sequences. A later analysis assigned CDR3 sequences and most-parsimonious VDJ recombination scenarios with the TCRdist pipeline. In a later analysis, each TCR beta chain was defined by its CDR3 amino acid sequence together with its V-gene family, and reads without a unique V-gene family were excluded. To address suspected cross-contamination and a sequencing artifact, a later analysis removed several hundred highly shared, low-generation-probability nucleotide sequences. In a later analysis, a clonal expansion index for each public chain was calculated from normalized within-repertoire ranks of inferred template counts. Generation probabilities in a later analysis came from a VDJ recombination model fitted to out-of-frame rearrangements, and those results were checked against IGoR. In a later analysis, TCR-TCR, TCR-HLA and TCR-CMV co-occurrence was scored with hypergeometric tests, and a repertoire-size bias correction was applied to TCR pairs. To estimate false discovery rates, a later analysis permuted the HLA or CMV assignments 20 times. In a later analysis, co-occurring TCRs were grouped using DBSCAN, with TCRdist sequence similarity added in when clustering inside HLA-allele-positive subsets. For co-occurrence clustering, repertoires with fewer than 30,000 or more than 120,000 public chains were excluded, along with five repertoires with anomalous nucleotide sharing. This is the immuneACCESS table as TCRdb keeps it, with only in-frame sequences that have V and J called. A part of the clones is gone; compared with another copy, unresolved V genes explain less than half, and the rest is unexplained. Clonal size and the V and J genes are those of that table, whereas D and trimming came from the DNA. The sample data list 60,000 to 70,000 clones, and around 62% of these were observed just once. The ten top clones hold around a sixth of the sample.

The cohort consisted of 650 to 850 healthy bone marrow donors. At the time of sampling, all cohort members were nominally healthy, though unrecorded immune exposures were likely present. The donor tested CMV seropositive, placing the donor among the 289 seropositive members of the cohort. A peripheral blood sample was collected from each donor, and TCR beta sequencing was performed on peripheral blood mononuclear cells. Genomic DNA extraction from the blood cell samples was performed with the Qiagen DNeasy Blood Extraction Kit. The sample belongs to a study of cytomegalovirus exposure and HLA in healthy donors (dated by TCRdb to about 2017). Describing the broader study: In an earlier analysis of 587 of the donors, approximately 260 Gb of sequence data and just under 120 million unique TCR beta sequences from roughly 190 million T cells were reported. HLA typing covered class I and class II loci at four-digit resolution. Typing coverage varied by locus: roughly 629-640 donors for A, B, C, DRB1 and DQB1; some 520 for DQA1; 600 to 610 for DPA1; 400 to 480 for DPB1. Because of strong linkage in the cohort, 5 or 6 DR-DQ haplotypes were treated as single units for association and clustering. In a later genetic analysis, genome-wide SNP genotypes for about 55% of the 666 donors were used, and that subset was treated as a discovery cohort. A later analysis re-examined previously published TCR beta repertoires from over 500 donors and added high-resolution HLA genotyping to investigate patterns of TCR occurrence. Among the roughly 390 genotyped donors, around 81% belonged to the genetic ancestry cluster associated with self-reported Caucasian donors. Donor age, sex, ethnicity and CMV serostatus were collected together with the repertoire data. The T cell repertoires of 670 or so subjects were profiled by immunosequencing and related to cytomegalovirus serostatus. All discovery cohort repertoires had been generated on a single sequencing platform. On average, approximately 250,000 unique TCR beta nucleotide sequences were sequenced per donor among 350 to 400 genotyped donors of the cohort, with about 19% of those sequences being non-productive. The aim of the study was to test whether cataloging public T cell receptors could identify signatures of past pathogen exposure. To predict cytomegalovirus infection status, the study brought together high-throughput TCR immunosequencing, statistical association of individual TCRs with disease status, and machine learning. Along with the roughly 700-subject first cohort, a separate validation cohort of about 110 different subjects was used. To decide whether each TCR beta V gene segment behaved as functional or pseudogenic, an earlier analysis of approximately 590 of the donors relied on high-throughput TCR beta sequencing. Around 330 gigabases of sequencing data and tens of millions of unique TCR sequences made up an early release that covered over 550 HLA-typed donors. Rather than drawing on any new phenotypic data, the later analysis identified candidate immune exposures from TCR beta sequences and the way those sequences occurred across donors. The investigation overall reported the following: A later genetic analysis associated a missense DCLRE1C variant with V-gene and J-gene trimming of TCR beta chains, and an independent cohort replicated the association. The sequencing pipeline was judged likely to have produced a cluster of highly shared sequence variants as a technical artifact. Broadly in line with IMGT annotations, most TCR beta V segments showed up in productive rearrangements about 87% or about 30% of the time in an earlier analysis of under 700 of the donors. In a later analysis, several top co-occurrence clusters were reported to appear linked to parvovirus B19, influenza, CMV and Epstein-Barr virus. Because counts were too low, roughly 16 rarely observed V segments, including chromosome 9 orphons, were left out of the earlier analysis of a few hundred of the donors. Cytomegalovirus status was reported to be diagnosed by the classifier with high specificity and sensitivity in both the original and validation cohorts. The authors suggested that the approach could potentially be extended to other disease states and immunological phenotypes. The study listed 164 TCR beta chains as associated with cytomegalovirus. In vitro tests confirmed that a few of the cytomegalovirus-associated TCR beta chains recognize cytomegalovirus antigens. Presence/absence analyses assumed roughly uniform sequencing depth across donors, an assumption that may not hold. The 87-base-pair reads could not distinguish some IMGT-functional V segments, including TRBV6-2 and TRBV6-3, so those segments were excluded. At a false discovery rate of 0.05, a later analysis linked 16,951 TCR beta sequences to specific HLA alleles. In a later analysis, TCR association rates were found to vary across HLA loci, with the most associated TCRs seen for DRB1 alleles and the fewest for HLA-C alleles. Because HLA typing was unavailable for some donors at each locus, only the typed subset was used in association tests. This cohort had only TCR beta chains sequenced, and the lack of alpha or paired-chain data limited which features could be detected. When HLA alleles, especially DR and DQ, strongly co-occurred, attributing TCR associations to individual alleles was difficult. Compared with equally common non-associated chains, HLA-associated TCR beta chains in a later analysis were more clonally expanded and had lower generation probabilities. Across donors, most TCR sequences were observed very rarely, whereas some public TCRs were present in many individuals. A later analysis found that most CMV-associated TCR beta chains appeared HLA-restricted, with HLA associations seemingly driven largely by CMV exposure. A further reported finding was that TCR beta sequences accurately predicted the HLA-A and HLA-B alleles for most subjects in the first cohort. A later genetic analysis reported fewer N-insertions in productive TCRs among donors in an Asian-associated ancestry cluster than the 666-donor mean. Immune exposure information for the cohort was limited to CMV serostatus. Linkage disequilibrium might explain the correlated functional status among segregating V segments, but an unknown experimental factor could not be excluded.

There are 19 amino acids in the CDR3, from cysteine to phenylalanine inclusive. The kept DNA is CDR3 alone, 57 bases in frame from the first base. V is pruned by 3 bases and J by 5 bases, leaving 19 bases of the junction without a gene match. CDR1 and CDR2 were assigned from the germline V gene as SGHRS and YFSETQ. The sequence links TRBV5-1 to TRBJ2-2; 7 middle bases align to TRBD1. The sequence was collected from a man aged 35-49 years in good health and CMV-seropositive. Input material: PBMCs. DNA sequence: TGCGCCAGCAGCTCATTTGTCAATAAGGACAGGTCGAGGACCGGGGAGCTGTTTTTT. This translates into CASSSFVNKDRSRTGELFF.